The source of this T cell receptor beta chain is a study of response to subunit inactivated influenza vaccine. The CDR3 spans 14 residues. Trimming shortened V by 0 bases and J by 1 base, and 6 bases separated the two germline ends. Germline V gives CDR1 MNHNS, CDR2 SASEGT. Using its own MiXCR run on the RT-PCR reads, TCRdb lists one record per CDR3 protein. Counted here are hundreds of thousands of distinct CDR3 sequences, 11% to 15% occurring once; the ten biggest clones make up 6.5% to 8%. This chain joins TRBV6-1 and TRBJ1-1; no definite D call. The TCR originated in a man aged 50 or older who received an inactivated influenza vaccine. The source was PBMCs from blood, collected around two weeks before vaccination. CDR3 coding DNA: TGTGCCAGCAGTGAAGCACGAAGGAACACTGAAGCTTTCTTT. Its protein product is CASSEARRNTEAFF.